The 8 T cell receptor beta chains reported below all come from one sample, sequenced in a study of cytomegalovirus exposure and HLA in healthy donors. Use of 60 Vbeta and 13 Jbeta primers characterized the PCR. Measured with immunoSEQ multiplex PCR; TCRdb has only the in-frame clones, and not every one. There are roughly 100,000 clones in the sample; around 76% occur only once, and 10% lies in the top ten. The sample was PBMCs. The receptors shown here come from a woman aged 18 to 35 in good health and CMV-seropositive.

The V and J genes are TRBV27 and TRBJ2-1; D may be TRBD1 (5 bases). The CDR3 covers 17 residues. Trimming shortened V by 4 bases and J by 5 bases, and 21 bases separated the two germline ends. Germline V CDR1 and CDR2: MNHEY, SMNVEV (reference sequence). CDR3: CASSSPYPGLRDNEQFF. The CDR3 DNA follows: TGTGCCAGCAGTTCACCCTACCCAGGGTTACGGGACAATGAGCAGTTCTTC.

CDR3 protein: CASSKEFSTETQYF. CDR3 nucleotide sequence: TGTGCCAGCAGTAAGGAGTTCAGCACAGAGACCCAGTACTTC. The chain uses TRBV25-1 and TRBJ2-5; D remains unclear. This CDR3 has 14 residues. Germline assignment: CDR1 MGHDK and CDR2 SYGVNS. The V and J ends lost 5 bases and 4 bases respectively, with 14 bases between them.

The chain is built from TRBV5-6 and TRBJ2-7, with D maybe TRBD1 (5 bases). Germline lookup yields CDR1 SGHDT and CDR2 YYEEEE. The CDR3 is 15 amino acids. V lost 2 bases to trimming and J lost 0 bases, with 12 bases between them. The CDR3 bases are TGTGCCAGCAGCTTATGGACACCCATCTCCTACGAGCAGTACTTC. It is translated as CASSLWTPISYEQYF.

The J gene is TRBJ2-1, the V gene TRBV7-6; D uncertain. CDR3 size: 16 residues. In germline, CDR1 is SGHVS, CDR2 FNYEAQ. V was shortened by 5 bases and J by 0 bases, with 14 bases between the two germline ends. The CDR3, as DNA: TGTGCCAGCAGCCCGACAACCGTAAGCTCCTACAATGAGCAGTTCTTC. Protein product: CASSPTTVSSYNEQFF.

This rearrangement joins TRBV6-6 to TRBJ2-3, with D possibly matching TRBD2 (5 bases). Per germline, CDR1 MNHNY and CDR2 SVGAGI (reference sequence). This CDR3 has 14 residues. V shed 5 bases and J shed 1 base, with 10 bases lying between them. The CDR3 reads CASSQLGGTDTQYF. CDR3 nucleotide sequence: TGTGCCAGCAGTCAACTCGGGGGCACAGATACGCAGTATTTT.

The chain joins TRBV27 to TRBJ1-1; TRBD1 aligns across 7 bases. The length of the CDR3 is 15 residues. From germline, CDR1 is MNHEY and CDR2 SMNVEV (reference sequence). V lost 2 bases to trimming and J lost 4 bases; unmatched junction nucleotides: 7. The CDR3 DNA reads TGTGCCAGCAGTTTAGGTCTTCGGGACAGCACTGAAGCTTTCTTT. Protein: CASSLGLRDSTEAFF.

This sequence joins TRBV27 and TRBJ2-1, with 10 nucleotides matching TRBD2. This CDR3 is 15 amino acids long. Germline CDR1 and CDR2: MNHEY and SMNVEV (reference sequence). J was trimmed by 5 bases and V by 5 bases; bases with no gene match: 6. CDR3 DNA sequence: TGTGCCAGCAGTCCCCCTAGCGGGGGAGACAATGAGCAGTTCTTC. Translating it yields CASSPPSGGDNEQFF.

The rearrangement links TRBV11-3 to TRBJ1-1, with D tentatively TRBD1 (5 bases). CDR1 is SGHNT, CDR2 YENEEA, per germline. The CDR3 totals 14 residues. The germline V and J ends were trimmed by 3 bases and 0 bases, with 8 bases remaining between them. The CDR3 here is CASSLGGLNTEAFF. The CDR3 region has the DNA TGTGCCAGCAGCTTGGGGGGGTTGAACACTGAAGCTTTCTTT.